This TCR beta chain appears in the sequencing data of a study of blood T cell repertoires in COVID-19. About the study: Italy, Spain and the United States were the sources of the convalescent and acute COVID-19 samples.

CDR3 length equals 15 residues. Per the germline V gene, CDR1 is LGHDT and CDR2 is YNNKEL (reference sequence). V shed 5 bases, J shed 4 bases, and the junction held 2 bases outside the gene matches. Participants reported their clinical history, and cohort assignment relied on those reports. Two negative PCRs, clearance, or symptom resolution characterized the recovered Cohort 3 donors. Measured with immunoSEQ multiplex PCR; TCRdb has only the in-frame clones, and not every one. Of over 150,000 clones detected, about 80% appear once; the ten largest clones hold approximately 7.6%. The sequence was obtained from a middle-aged man who had recovered from COVID-19. The genes are TRBV3-1 (or the pseudogene TRBV3-2) and TRBJ2-1; 13 bases are a match to TRBD2. Specimen: PBMCs or T cells enriched from blood (not recorded which). The CDR3 region has the DNA TGTGCCAGCAGCTCGGGACTAGCGGGATACAATGAGCAGTTCTTC. Protein product: CASSSGLAGYNEQFF.